These T cell receptor beta chains were read from a single sample in a study of shared clonotypes between healthy human individuals. Produced via immunoSEQ multiplex PCR; TCRdb's table is partial and in-frame only. The sample includes roughly 1,800,000 clones, about 95% of them seen just once. The material sequenced was naive CD8+ T cells sorted from blood. The origin of the receptors is a man aged 18-30 years in good health. Both conserved end residues are part of each CDR3. Each record gives: V gene, J gene, CDR3 length, CDR3 protein.

>TRBV29-1|TRBJ2-7|14
CSAGVGPGTYEQYF
>TRBV15|TRBJ2-5|18
CATSRVSGLGRGKETQYF
>TRBV28|TRBJ2-7|14
CASSLGAGDHEQYF
>TRBV4-1|TRBJ2-1|13
CATSWTSYNEQFF
>TRBV28|TRBJ1-2|13
CASSPDSTYGYTF
>TRBV7-2|TRBJ2-7|12
CASSLVSIEQYF
>TRBV11-2|TRBJ2-5|14
CASSLQGIQETQYF
>TRBV2|TRBJ2-3|13
CASSEASADTQYF
>TRBV11-2|TRBJ2-7|15
CASSLGAGGLYEQYF
>TRBV27|TRBJ1-5|15
CASSLTLGGHQPQHF
>TRBV7-6|TRBJ2-5|16
CASSLEGGGTQETQYF
>TRBV28|TRBJ1-1|13
CASSDRGLREAFF
>TRBV7-8|TRBJ2-7|15
CASSLDPSIFYEQYF
>TRBV7-7|TRBJ2-1|13
CASSDGTGNEQFF
>TRBV27|TRBJ2-1|15
CASSPPGGGNGDWFF
>TRBV5-1|TRBJ2-7|13
CASSFSFSYEQYF
>TRBV10-1|TRBJ2-3|15
CASSLGPTGGDTQYF
>TRBV30|TRBJ2-7|14
CAWSPLAGIYEQYF
>TRBV7-2|TRBJ2-3|11
CASSTGDTQYF
>TRBV10-3|TRBJ1-1|14
CAISESGGRTEAFF
>TRBV11-2|TRBJ2-7|15
CASSLVSGGRGEQYF
>TRBV25-1|TRBJ2-1|14
CASSDRTGWNEQFF
>TRBV7-2|TRBJ1-1|12
CASSRGRTEAFF
>TRBV4-3|TRBJ2-3|16
CASSQVLAGGGDTQYF
>TRBV9|TRBJ2-7|15
CASSPSQGTHYEQYF
>TRBV27|TRBJ2-7|14
CASSFGTGGYEQYF
>TRBV5-1|TRBJ2-3|17
CASRPDLRSGSTDTQYF
>TRBV29-1|TRBJ1-5|13
CSVEDGGNQPQHF
>TRBV2|TRBJ1-2|15
CASSLDPGQGYGYTF
>TRBV5-5|TRBJ1-1|14
CASSLWQGYTEAFF
>TRBV13|TRBJ1-2|15
CASSARDSPLYGYTF
>TRBV14|TRBJ2-1|14
CASSQEQGHNEQFF
>TRBV11-2|TRBJ2-5|14
CASSSFRLQETQYF
>TRBV11-2|TRBJ1-2|19
CASSDGGRGQGNTNYGYTF
>TRBV27|TRBJ2-2|13
CASSPGSPGELFF
>TRBV2|TRBJ1-1|17
CASSAGLWRMSAAGAFF
>TRBV27|TRBJ2-7|14
CASRARGGGYEQYF
>TRBV7-9|TRBJ2-1|15
CASSLGTSRDNEQFF
>TRBV10-1|TRBJ2-3|16
CASSESRGISTDTQYF
>TRBV7-2|TRBJ2-1|18
CASSLGTSGLFFYNEQFF
>TRBV11-2|TRBJ2-1|17
CASSLGRSGLSYNEQFF
>TRBV4-1|TRBJ1-2|15
CASSHLSGGRDGYTF
>TRBV19|TRBJ2-7|13
CASSPYRGYEQYF
>TRBV9|TRBJ2-3|15
CASTRTGVGTDTQYF
>TRBV19|TRBJ2-3|14
CASSIWTGRDTQYF
>TRBV7-8|TRBJ2-1|16
CASSLGPALAPNEQFF
>TRBV18|TRBJ2-7|13
CASSPDRAYEQYF